Below are 13 T cell receptor beta chains sequenced from a single sample in a study of tumor-infiltrating lymphocytes in primary liver carcinoma. RNA was extracted from whole blood without cell sorting, alongside germline DNA. Starting from approximately 470 ng of total RNA, TCR beta cDNA was produced with a primer in the constant region. Amplification in three nested multiplex PCR rounds with slightly modified ARM-PCR gave rise to TCR beta libraries. Rounds one and two of PCR, each of 10 to 11 cycles, were primed with TRBV1-TRBV30 forward primers and a C-beta reverse primer. TCRdb analysed the multiplex PCR reads with MiXCR anew, one entry per CDR3 protein. The sample contains about 320,000 distinct CDR3 sequences, 58% of which appear only once. The sequencing sample was made of peripheral blood. These receptors all come from a woman in her 30s with primary liver carcinoma and hepatitis B virus infection.

Comment on this clonotype: A clone one base away is much larger, so this may be a read error. The V gene is TRBV12-3 or TRBV12-4, the J gene TRBJ2-7, with D unclear. The CDR3 is 14 residues long. Written as DNA, the CDR3 is TGTGTCAGCAGTTCCCGCTACGGTTCCTACGAGCAGTACTTC. Translated, it gives CVSSSRYGSYEQYF.

This clonotype was recorded at least ten times. The chain combines TRBV29-1 with TRBJ2-1; 13 bases fit TRBD2. The CDR3 runs to 13 residues. After removal of 8 bases from V and 8 bases from J, the junction contained 6 bases not matched to a gene. Germline V gene lookup returns CDR1 SQVTM and CDR2 ANQGSEA. CDR3 nucleotide sequence: TGCAGCAAAACTAGCGGGAGGGTCGATGAGCAGTTCTTC. It translates to CSKTSGRVDEQFF.

This clonotype occurred a few times. The gene calls are TRBV28 and TRBJ1-6; D remains ambiguous. V dropped 2 bases and J dropped 7 bases, with 3 bases sitting between them. CDR1 and CDR2 (germline): MDHEN, SYDVKM. The CDR3 consists of 12 residues. Written as DNA, the CDR3 is TGTGCCAGCAGTTTAGCAAATTCACCCCTCCACTTT. It encodes CASSLANSPLHF.

V usage is TRBV5-6 and J usage is TRBJ2-7, with D possibly TRBD1 on 6 matching bases. Germline CDR1 and CDR2: SGHDT and YYEEEE. The V and J ends lost 4 bases and 5 bases respectively, with 10 bases between them. This CDR3 is built from 12 residues. CDR3 protein: CASSLQGHEQYF. The CDR3 coding sequence is TGTGCCAGCAGCCTGCAGGGGCACGAGCAGTACTTC. Variable domain in full (rest from reference TRBV5-6 and TRBJ2-7): DAGVTQSPTHLIKTRGQQVTLRCSPKSGHDTVSWYQQALGQGPQFIFQYYEEEERQRGNFPDRFSGHQFPNYSSELNVNALLLGDSALYLCASSLQGHEQYFGPGTRLTVT.

V is TRBV11-2 and J is TRBJ1-4, with a weak D call TRBD1 (5 bases). Trimming took off 4 bases at V and 0 bases at J, with 24 bases between the two ends. The CDR3 sequence is 20 residues long. Germline CDR1 and CDR2: SGHAT and FQNNGV. The CDR3 is CASSSAETASFYATNEKLFF. CDR3 nucleotides: TGTGCCAGCAGCTCAGCTGAGACAGCCTCCTTTTATGCAACTAATGAAAAACTGTTTTTT.

This clonotype was seen at least ten times. The V and J genes are TRBV12-3 or TRBV12-4 and TRBJ2-7, with D possibly being TRBD1 (6 bases). The CDR3 consists of 13 residues. V lost 6 bases and J lost 0, with 9 bases in between. CDR3 sequence reads: CASSPGDSYEQYF. As DNA, the CDR3 is TGTGCCAGCAGCCCAGGGGACTCCTACGAGCAGTACTTC.

In the case of this clonotype: At one end, the junction sequence differs from germline, possibly due to a read error. The chain links TRBV12-3 or TRBV12-4 to TRBJ2-1, with TRBD2 as a possible D gene (6 bases). The CDR3 is made up of 13 amino acids. The CDR3 nucleotides read TGTGCTAGCAGTCGGAGCGGGCGCGATGAGCAGTTCTTC. Residues: CASSRSGRDEQFF.

This chain connects TRBV10-3 to TRBJ2-1; 8 nucleotides agree with TRBD2. J lost 7 bases, V lost 8 bases, and 10 bases had no gene match. Germline loops: CDR1 ENHRY, CDR2 SYGVKD. This CDR3 spans 14 amino acids. The CDR3 coding sequence is TGTGCCATCCGAGGCCCTACGGGGGGGAATGAGCAGTTCTTC. It specifies CAIRGPTGGNEQFF.

The V gene is TRBV11-2, the J gene TRBJ2-7, with 8 bases aligning to TRBD2. The CDR3 runs 16 residues. Germline trimming cut 1 base from V and 2 bases from J; bases unmatched to any gene: 7. The germline V gene has CDR1 SGHAT and CDR2 FQNNGV. CDR3 region: CASSLVQAGDTYEQYF. In DNA, the CDR3 is TGTGCCAGCAGCTTAGTCCAAGCGGGGGATACCTACGAGCAGTACTTC.

With respect to this clonotype: At one end, the junction sequence differs from germline, possibly due to a read error. V is TRBV11-2 and J is TRBJ2-1; D unresolved. CDR3 length: 14 amino acids. Per the germline V gene, CDR1 is SGHAT and CDR2 is FQNNGV. The CDR3 DNA reads as TGTGTCAGCAGCTTAGAGGAAACCTACAATGAGCACTTCTTC. Translated, it gives CVSSLEETYNEHFF.

The V call is TRBV12-3 or TRBV12-4, the J call TRBJ2-6; D may correspond to TRBD1 or TRBD2 (6 bases each). CDR3 size: 15 residues. Trimming shortened V by 5 bases and J by 4 bases, and 12 bases separated the two germline ends. The CDR3 sequence: CASSPRGVGANVLTF. The CDR3 coding sequence is TGTGCCAGCAGTCCTAGGGGGGTAGGGGCCAACGTCCTGACTTTC.

The rearrangement joins TRBV29-1 to TRBJ2-2; TRBD2 agrees at 7 bases. The CDR3 contains 14 residues. CDR1 is SQVTM, CDR2 ANQGSEA, per germline. With V trimmed by 5 bases and J by 1 base, 4 bases remained unmatched. CDR3 region: CSVWEGENTGELFF. The CDR3 DNA reads TGCAGCGTTTGGGAGGGAGAGAACACCGGGGAGCTGTTTTTT.

Regarding this clonotype: One end of the junction is discordant with germline, which a read error may explain. This chain joins TRBV4-1 and TRBJ2-3, with 8 bases that match TRBD1. Germline assignment: CDR1 MGHRA and CDR2 YSYEKL. This CDR3 is 17 amino acids long. Here the CDR3 reads CARSQGVRGRSTDTEYF. The CDR3 DNA reads TGCGCCAGGAGCCAAGGAGTCAGGGGGCGAAGCACAGATACGGAGTATTTT.